These T cell receptor beta chains were read from a single sample in a study of brain T cells in children with intractable seizures. Clones were read by immunoSEQ multiplex PCR, and TCRdb kept only the in-frame ones, dropping some. The sample has a few hundred thousand clones, nearly 95% seen once. The sequences come from peripheral blood, collected 4 to 5 months after surgery. All receptors come from a boy under two years old with tuberous sclerosis and intractable seizures. Both conserved end residues are part of each CDR3. D genes are given only for firm matches. Not all rows give a size; the values are once, few, many and, for expanded clones, a class.

cdr3_length j_call d_call v_call clone_size cdr3_aa cdr3_nt
16 TRBJ2-1 - TRBV6-4 - CASSRSSGLAYNEQFF TGTGCCAGCTCCCGAAGTTCGGGCCTGGCCTACAATGAGCAGTTCTTC
13 TRBJ2-1 - TRBV21-1 once CASIENLGNEQFF TGTGCCAGCATAGAGAATCTTGGCAATGAGCAGTTCTTC
16 TRBJ2-4 TRBD2 TRBV5-1 - CASSLRGASGKNIQYF TGCGCCAGCAGCTTAAGGGGTGCTAGCGGTAAAAACATTCAGTACTTC
15 TRBJ2-3 - TRBV14 - CASSQVGRVPDTQYF TGTGCCAGCAGCCAAGTGGGGCGAGTTCCAGATACGCAGTATTTT
13 TRBJ2-7 - TRBV5-6 - CASSFMNSYEQYF TGTGCCAGCAGCTTCATGAACTCCTACGAGCAGTACTTC
14 TRBJ2-3 TRBD1 TRBV5-1 - CASSSVGTGDTQYF TGCGCCAGCAGCTCGGTGGGGACAGGGGATACGCAGTATTTT
15 TRBJ1-2 TRBD1 TRBV9 - CASSPGTGIDYGYTF TGTGCCAGCAGCCCAGGGACAGGGATTGACTATGGCTACACCTTC
20 TRBJ1-2 TRBD1 TRBV18 - CASSLNPGPGQGGWNYGYTF TGTGCCAGCTCTCTGAACCCGGGCCCGGGACAGGGAGGCTGGAACTATGGCTACACCTTC
13 TRBJ1-1 - TRBV5-1 - CASSPGQSTEAFF TGCGCCAGCAGCCCCGGACAATCCACTGAAGCTTTCTTT
14 TRBJ2-7 - TRBV11-1 once CASSYDSSSYEQYF TGTGCCAGCAGTTATGACAGTAGCTCCTACGAGCAGTACTTC
14 TRBJ1-1 - TRBV3-1/TRBV3-2 - CASSQGQGLSEAFF TGTGCCAGCAGCCAAGGGCAGGGGTTATCAGAAGCTTTCTTT
15 TRBJ2-1 TRBD2 TRBV27 - CASSSPGLAVNEQFF TGTGCCAGCAGTTCACCGGGACTAGCGGTGAATGAGCAGTTCTTC
13 TRBJ2-2 - TRBV6-5 - CASSYANTGELFF TGTGCCAGCAGTTACGCGAACACCGGGGAGCTGTTTTTT
14 TRBJ2-3 TRBD2 TRBV3-1/TRBV3-2 - CASSPTSGRYTQYF TGTGCCAGCAGCCCGACTAGCGGGAGGTATACGCAGTATTTT
18 TRBJ2-2 - TRBV7-3 once CASSSKGTGLTNTGELFF TGTGCCAGCAGCTCAAAGGGTACAGGATTGACGAACACCGGGGAGCTGTTTTTT
14 TRBJ1-6 - TRBV6-5 - CASREGAYNSPLHF TGTGCCAGCAGGGAGGGGGCCTATAATTCACCCCTCCACTTT
11 TRBJ2-7 - TRBV30 - CACLETYEQYF TGTGCCTGTTTGGAGACCTACGAGCAGTACTTC
14 TRBJ1-5 TRBD1 TRBV7-9 - CASSFTGEGQPQHF TGTGCCAGCAGCTTCACAGGGGAGGGTCAGCCCCAGCATTTT
14 TRBJ1-4 - TRBV28 - CASSLDTTNEKLFF TGTGCCAGCAGTTTGGACACAACTAATGAAAAACTGTTTTTT
14 TRBJ2-5 TRBD1 TRBV5-1 - CASHRTGNGETQYF TGCGCCAGCCATCGGACAGGGAACGGTGAGACCCAGTACTTC
17 TRBJ1-5 - TRBV4-1 - CASSQGLPGQVNQPQHF TGCGCCAGCAGCCAGGGACTTCCGGGACAAGTAAATCAGCCCCAGCATTTT
16 TRBJ2-7 - TRBV6-1 - CASSGYRWTDSYEQYF TGTGCCAGCAGTGGATATCGCTGGACGGACTCCTACGAGCAGTACTTC
16 TRBJ1-3 - TRBV9 once CASSPPGRNSGNTIYF TGTGCCAGCAGCCCCCCGGGACGCAACTCTGGAAACACCATATATTTT
17 TRBJ1-1 - TRBV7-8 - CASSLDGTSAGHTEAFF TGTGCCAGCAGCTTAGACGGGACATCGGCCGGACACACTGAAGCTTTCTTT
15 TRBJ2-7 - TRBV7-9 - CASSLVPPDPYEQYF TGTGCCAGCAGCTTAGTGCCCCCCGACCCCTACGAGCAGTACTTC
13 TRBJ1-5 - TRBV24-1 - CATSSQSNQPQHF TGTGCCACCAGTTCGCAGAGCAATCAGCCCCAGCATTTT
16 TRBJ2-1 TRBD2 TRBV27 - CASREPGLAGADEQFF TGTGCCAGCAGAGAACCGGGACTAGCGGGAGCGGATGAGCAGTTCTTC
15 TRBJ2-1 - TRBV13 - CASSLGAGLHNEQFF TGTGCCAGCAGCTTAGGCGCGGGACTGCACAATGAGCAGTTCTTC
16 TRBJ1-5 - TRBV6-5 - CASSYSRTGVHQPQHF TGTGCCAGCAGTTACTCTCGTACGGGGGTCCATCAGCCCCAGCATTTT
13 TRBJ1-1 TRBD1 TRBV9 - CASSVAGGNEAFF TGTGCCAGCAGCGTAGCAGGGGGCAATGAAGCTTTCTTT
13 TRBJ2-5 - TRBV27 - CASSLDYRETQYF TGTGCCAGCAGTTTAGACTATCGAGAGACCCAGTACTTC
14 TRBJ1-2 TRBD1 TRBV7-9 few CASSSQGAVYGYTF TGTGCCAGCAGCTCCCAGGGGGCGGTCTATGGCTACACCTTC
13 TRBJ2-7 TRBD2 TRBV20-1 - CSASGGGQREQYF TGCAGTGCTAGTGGCGGGGGGCAGCGCGAGCAGTACTTC
15 TRBJ2-1 TRBD2 TRBV24-1 - CATSPGGTLRNEQFF TGTGCCACCAGTCCCGGGGGGACTCTACGAAATGAGCAGTTCTTC
15 TRBJ2-1 TRBD1 TRBV4-1 - CASSQIPTGGNEQFF TGCGCCAGCAGCCAAATCCCGACAGGGGGGAATGAGCAGTTCTTC
15 TRBJ2-5 - TRBV5-1 - CASSLGSSAKETQYF TGCGCCAGCAGCTTGGGTTCTAGCGCAAAAGAGACCCAGTACTTC
16 TRBJ1-3 - TRBV6-1 - CASSEAPVGIGNTIYF TGTGCCAGCAGTGAAGCGCCAGTGGGGATTGGAAACACCATATATTTT
14 TRBJ1-1 TRBD1 TRBV7-9 - CASSSRGREPEAFF TGTGCCAGCAGCAGCAGGGGGCGTGAGCCTGAAGCTTTCTTT
12 TRBJ2-7 - TRBV3-1/TRBV3-2 - CASSSTNYEQYF TGTGCCAGCAGCTCGACGAACTACGAGCAGTACTTC
16 TRBJ1-2 TRBD1 TRBV2 - CASSRTGTGGNYGYTF TGTGCCAGCAGTCGTACCGGGACAGGGGGCAACTATGGCTACACCTTC
16 TRBJ2-1 TRBD2 TRBV5-8 - CASSFGGLGRGNEQFF TGTGCCAGCAGCTTTGGTGGACTAGGAAGAGGCAATGAGCAGTTCTTC
13 TRBJ1-2 - TRBV24-1 - CATSESGNYGYTF TGTGCCACCAGTGAATCCGGGAATTATGGCTACACCTTC
13 TRBJ1-1 - TRBV7-6 - CASSLQGNTEAFF TGTGCCAGCAGCTTACAGGGAAACACTGAAGCTTTCTTT
16 TRBJ1-5 - TRBV19 - CASSPSQRYSNQPQHF TGTGCCAGTAGTCCTTCGCAGCGATATAGCAATCAGCCCCAGCATTTT
16 TRBJ1-6 TRBD1 TRBV5-1 - CASSNPTGEVSSPLHF TGCGCCAGCAGCAACCCGACAGGGGAGGTCTCTTCACCCCTCCACTTT
18 TRBJ2-7 - TRBV21-1 - CASTNNRSWTGGSYEQYF TGTGCCAGCACAAACAATAGATCTTGGACAGGGGGCTCCTACGAGCAGTACTTC
14 TRBJ2-7 - TRBV11-1 once CASSLSGQGYEQYF TGTGCCAGCAGCTTATCAGGCCAGGGCTACGAGCAGTACTTC
11 TRBJ1-2 - TRBV6-5 - CASSNGHGYTF TGTGCCAGCAGTAACGGGCATGGCTACACCTTC
13 TRBJ2-7 - TRBV18 - CASFVREGREQYF TGTGCCAGCTTCGTCCGGGAAGGGCGCGAGCAGTACTTC
16 TRBJ1-1 - TRBV5-8 - CASSRKTGTLNTEAFF TGTGCCAGCAGTCGGAAAACCGGGACATTGAACACTGAAGCTTTCTTT
15 TRBJ2-2 TRBD2 TRBV4-2 - CASSQEQTSLGELFF TGTGCCAGCAGCCAAGAGCAGACTAGCTTAGGGGAGCTGTTTTTT
13 TRBJ2-5 - TRBV5-4 once CASSLQGGETQYF TGTGCCAGCAGCTTACAGGGTGGGGAGACCCAGTACTTC
15 TRBJ2-7 - TRBV7-9 - CASSLAQGLTYEQYF TGTGCCAGCAGCCTGGCCCAGGGGTTAACCTACGAGCAGTACTTC
15 TRBJ2-1 TRBD2 TRBV9 - CASSVRLAGYNEQFF TGTGCCAGCAGCGTTCGGCTAGCGGGATACAATGAGCAGTTCTTC
15 TRBJ2-1 TRBD2 TRBV7-9 - CASSPTSGGWNEQFF TGTGCCAGCAGCCCGACTAGCGGGGGCTGGAATGAGCAGTTCTTC
11 TRBJ1-2 - TRBV6-5 - CASKQGLGYTF TGTGCCAGCAAACAAGGGCTTGGCTACACCTTC
14 TRBJ2-7 - TRBV7-9 once CASSPGGNAYEQYF TGTGCCAGCAGCCCGGGGGGCAATGCCTACGAGCAGTACTTC